This T cell receptor beta chain was obtained from a study of T cells in Graves' hyperthyroidism and ophthalmopathy. Trimming removed 0 bases from V and 0 bases from J; junction bases left unmatched: 10. CDR3 length: 20 residues. Germline V CDR1 and CDR2: MNHEY, SVGEGT. Amplification targeted TCR beta CDR3 regions from RNA transcripts. Initially, a first-round RT-PCR of the TCR CDR3 employed the HTBI primer set. TCRdb re-derived calls from the multiplex PCR reads in MiXCR, one entry per CDR3 protein. The sample includes just under 750,000 distinct CDR3 sequences, roughly a third of them seen just once.

This chain links TRBV6-2 or TRBV6-3 with TRBJ2-6; the match to TRBD1 covers 8 bases. Sequenced: blood. The sequence derives from a woman between 40 and 55 years old with Graves' hyperthyroidism. As DNA, the CDR3 is TGTGCCAGCAGTTACTCTTGGGCAGGGGGCAAGAGCTCTGGGGCCAACGTCCTGACTTTC. Its protein is CASSYSWAGGKSSGANVLTF.